The present entry profiles one T cell receptor (beta chain) with its context. Its antigen is unknown. The data originate from a study of cytomegalovirus exposure and HLA in healthy donors. Findings and limits, study-wide: Published work reported that the classifier diagnosed cytomegalovirus status with high specificity and sensitivity. Later, an analysis showed that TCR beta chains associated with HLA were more clonally expanded than others that were equally common. When analyzed later, the rates of TCR association showed variation by HLA locus, with DRB1 the most and HLA-C the fewest.

Germline loops: CDR1 MGHRA, CDR2 YSYEKL. The CDR3 has 15 residues. V gave up 0 bases and J gave up 5 bases; unmatched junction bases: 4. The PCR made use of 60 Vbeta and 13 Jbeta primers. Generated by immunoSEQ multiplex PCR, the TCRdb table keeps only in-frame clones and is missing some. Here the sample spans more than 95,000 clones, less than 80% being singletons. The chain recombines TRBV4-1 with TRBJ2-3; 8 bases agree with TRBD2. The TCR originated in a man aged 50 or older in good health and CMV-seronegative. The sample taken for sequencing was PBMCs. CDR3 DNA: TGCGCCAGCAGCCAAGAGGAGCGGGGGATAGATACGCAGTATTTT. Translating gives CASSQEERGIDTQYF.